These T cell receptor beta chains were read from a single sample in a study of blood T cells in healthy people across ages. TCRdb recomputed calls from the 5' RACE reads with MiXCR, one row per CDR3 protein. Of roughly 1,700,000 distinct CDR3 sequences in the sample, 28% were seen once. The sequenced sample was blood. The source is a woman aged 25 to 39 in good health. Both conserved end residues are part of each CDR3. Each record gives: J gene, D gene, V gene, clone size, CDR3 DNA, CDR3 protein. A D gene is named only where the DNA matches it firmly. Clone size appears in some rows only: once, few, many, or a class for an expanded clone.

>TRBJ2-7|TRBD1|TRBV5-6|few
TGTGCCAGCAGCTTGCCCTGGGACAGGGGGCGCGAGCAGTACTTC
CASSLPWDRGREQYF
>TRBJ2-1|TRBD2|TRBV12-3/TRBV12-4|few
TGTGCCAGCAGTTTAGGGCGGGCGGGGGGAGGGTTCTTC
CASSLGRAGGGFF
>TRBJ2-1|TRBD2|TRBV3-1|NA
TGTGCCAGCAGCCTTCGCGGGGGGGCGAGCTCCTACAATGAGCAGTTCTTC
CASSLRGGASSYNEQFF
>TRBJ2-3|NA|TRBV5-1|NA
TGCGCCAGCAGATCGGTGGCGGGAACCCCACGAGATACGCAGTATTTT
CASRSVAGTPRDTQYF
>TRBJ2-7|TRBD2|TRBV30|few
TGTGCCTGGTCTAGCGGGGGAGGGTCCCCTTACGAGCAGTACTTC
CAWSSGGGSPYEQYF
>TRBJ2-7|NA|TRBV12-5|few
TGTGCTAGTGGACCTGAAGACGGGCCGCTTTCGGGGGAGCAGTACTTC
CASGPEDGPLSGEQYF
>TRBJ2-7|NA|TRBV29-1|once
TGCAGCGGCCGAGGGGGACTTCTCCCTACGGGCGAGCAGTACTTC
CSGRGGLLPTGEQYF
>TRBJ2-7|TRBD2|TRBV10-3|many
TGTGCCATCAGTGAGTCGAGCGGGACTAGCGGGAGTGGCTATTTGGACGAGCAGTACTTC
CAISESSGTSGSGYLDEQYF
>TRBJ2-3|NA|TRBV9|few
TGTGCCAGCAGCGTAGTGGGTAGCTCAGATACGCAGTATTTT
CASSVVGSSDTQYF
>TRBJ2-2|NA|TRBV2|NA
TGTGCCAGCAATGGGCAGGGTCACACCGGGGAGCTGTTTTTT
CASNGQGHTGELFF
>TRBJ1-6|NA|TRBV3-1|few
TGTGCCAGCAGCCAAGGGACAGCCAGATATAATTCACCCCTCCACTTT
CASSQGTARYNSPLHF
>TRBJ2-5|TRBD1|TRBV20-1|few
TGCAGTGCTAGACCTGGACAGGGATTTTGGGAAGAGACCCAGTACTTC
CSARPGQGFWEETQYF
>TRBJ2-4|NA|TRBV20-1|NA
TGCAGTGCTAGCGAAGGCGGGTACAATGAGCAGTACTTC
CSASEGGYNEQYF
>TRBJ2-4|TRBD1|TRBV29-1|few
TGCAGCGTTGGTACAACAGGGGAAAACATTCAGTACTTC
CSVGTTGENIQYF
>TRBJ2-5|NA|TRBV5-1|NA
TGCGCCAGCAGCGTACGGGCTCCGTACCAAGAGACCCAGTACTTC
CASSVRAPYQETQYF
>TRBJ2-7|NA|TRBV29-1|NA
TGCAGCGTTGGTATAGGTCAGACCTACGAGCAGTACTTC
CSVGIGQTYEQYF
>TRBJ2-7|NA|TRBV20-1|few
TGCAGTGCGGGGGGCCGGTTGTCCTACGAGCAGTACTTC
CSAGGRLSYEQYF
>TRBJ1-5|NA|TRBV29-1|few
TGCAGCGTGAGCCCCCCCGGGGCGGGCGGGCAGCCCCAGCATTTT
CSVSPPGAGGQPQHF
>TRBJ1-5|NA|TRBV18|once
TGTGCCAGCTCACCAAGGGTTGAGCAGCCCCAGCATTTT
CASSPRVEQPQHF
>TRBJ2-5|TRBD2|TRBV6-1|many
TGTGCCAGCAGTGCAACTAGCGGGGGGAGGAATCGGTACTTC
CASSATSGGRNRYF
>TRBJ2-1|TRBD2|TRBV18|NA
TGTGCCAGCTCCCTTACTAGCGGGAGGCCTATTGTCAACAATGAGCAGTTCTTC
CASSLTSGRPIVNNEQFF
>TRBJ2-1|TRBD2|TRBV7-9|NA
TGTGCCAGCAGCGGGATAATGACTAGCGGGAGGTACAATGAGCAGTTCTTC
CASSGIMTSGRYNEQFF
>TRBJ1-6|TRBD1|TRBV12-3/TRBV12-4|few
TGTGCCAGCAGTATAGACAGGGGGGATTCACCCCTCCACTTT
CASSIDRGDSPLHF
>TRBJ1-2|NA|TRBV27|few
TGTGCCAGCAGTCAGGGCGGGCCGCAAAGCAATGGCTACACCTTC
CASSQGGPQSNGYTF
>TRBJ1-5|NA|TRBV27|NA
TGTGCCAGCAGTTTATCTCAGGGTCGCAATCAGCCCCAGCATTTT
CASSLSQGRNQPQHF
>TRBJ2-5|NA|TRBV12-3/TRBV12-4|many
TGTGCCAGCAGCGGGGCGATCCAAGAGACCCAGTACTTC
CASSGAIQETQYF
>TRBJ2-1|NA|TRBV6-4|few
TGTGCCAGCAGTGACTCGGTGGGGACGGATGAGCAGTTCTTC
CASSDSVGTDEQFF
>TRBJ2-1|TRBD1|TRBV7-9|NA
TGTGCCAGCAGCCTTCCGGGACAGGGGTTTAATGAGCAGTTCTTC
CASSLPGQGFNEQFF
>TRBJ2-3|NA|TRBV7-2|NA
TGTGCCAGCAGCCCAGCCCCTTGGGATACGCAGTATTTT
CASSPAPWDTQYF
>TRBJ2-7|NA|TRBV6-5|NA
TGTGCCAGCAGTTACGGCAGGACCTTCTCCTACGAGCAGTACTTC
CASSYGRTFSYEQYF
>TRBJ2-3|TRBD2|TRBV12-3/TRBV12-4|NA
TGTGCCAGCACCAGAGGGACTACCCAACGGAGAGATACGCAGTATTTT
CASTRGTTQRRDTQYF